This T cell receptor beta chain was identified during a study of regulatory T cells in long-lasting Graves disease. Indicated time point: newly diagnosed GD, antithyroid drugs for less than 3 months. Extracted RNA from PBMCs served as the source of the TCR library. This clonotype was picked up many times. What it binds is not known. CDR3 length: 12 amino acids. The J segment lost 7 bases and the V segment lost 4 bases, leaving 3 bases of the junction unmatched. The germline CDR1 and CDR2 sequences are PRHDT and FYEKMQ (reference sequence). Arm-PCR of CDR3 regions and iRepertoire HTBI primers were used to build TCR beta libraries. TCRdb fed the multiplex PCR reads into MiXCR, producing one record per CDR3 protein. The sample lists about 470,000 distinct CDR3 sequences; under 15% were seen once. Points from the study as a whole: TRBV28, TRBJ1-2 and TRBJ2-5 emerged as the favored segments in persistent disease. Accuracy could have been hurt by small sample size.

These data are also associated with another study on T cells in Graves' hyperthyroidism and ophthalmopathy. That source reports: Blood also contained most expanded thyroid clonotypes above 0.001. A 13 V-J model separated ophthalmopathy from stable hyperthyroidism.

This chain links TRBV13 with TRBJ1-1; 7 bases fit TRBD1. Material: peripheral blood mononuclear cells (PBMCs), obtained at new diagnosis, from a patient treated with antithyroid drugs. This sequence was found in a woman aged 25 to 39 with Graves disease. This CDR3 reads CASSSQGYEAFF. The CDR3 nucleotides read TGTGCCAGCAGCTCACAGGGGTATGAAGCTTTCTTT.